Shown below are 25 T cell receptor beta chains from a single sample sequenced in a study of shared clonotypes between healthy human individuals. TCRdb keeps only in-frame clones here, not all; method: immunoSEQ multiplex PCR. The data contain roughly 400,000 clones, 96% of them seen just once; the ten biggest clones take up more than 0.3%. The sequenced sample was memory CD8+ T cells sorted from blood. The subset: CD45RO+ cells pooled with CCR7-negative TemRA cells. The receptors derive from a man aged 25 to 45 in good health.

The chain couples TRBV5-4 to TRBJ1-2; D gene ambiguous. The CDR3 is 15 residues long. With 4 bases removed from V and 7 bases from J, the gap between germline ends came to 20 bases. Germline V gene data show CDR1 as SGHNT and CDR2 as YYREEE (reference sequence). CDR3 coding DNA: TGTGCCAGCAGCAAGGACCCCATTGGAAATCCTGGCTACACCTTC. Translated: CASSKDPIGNPGYTF.

The chain carries TRBV27 and TRBJ2-2, with D uncertain. Per germline, CDR1 MNHEY and CDR2 SMNVEV (reference sequence). This CDR3 region has 14 residues. V was clipped by 2 bases and J by 2 bases, with 6 bases between them. The CDR3 DNA is TGTGCCAGCAGTTTAGTGCTTAACACCGGGGAGCTGTTTTTT. This sequence encodes CASSLVLNTGELFF.

About this clone itself: Different DNA sequences within this sample yield the same CDR3. The chain is built from TRBV4-1 and TRBJ1-1, with D uncertain. The CDR3 runs 13 residues. Germline CDR1 is MGHRA and CDR2 is YSYEKL. Trimming took 0 bases from V and 1 from J, leaving 3 bases between them. CDR3 coding DNA: TGCGCCAGCAGCCAAGATCGGAACACTGAAGCTTTCTTT. Translating gives CASSQDRNTEAFF.

Points on this clone: Compared with germline, one end of the junction differs, possibly owing to a read error. The chain uses TRBV7-7 and TRBJ2-3, with D perhaps TRBD1 (5 bases). CDR1 is SSHAT and CDR2 is FNYEAQ in the germline V gene (reference sequence). This CDR3 region has 15 residues. DNA for the CDR3: TGTGCTAGCAGCTTAGGGGTGCAGACCACAGATACGCAGTATTTT. As protein: CASSLGVQTTDTQYF. The full variable domain, with the rest looked up from reference TRBV7-7 and TRBJ2-3, is GAGVSQSPRYKVTKRGQDVTLRCDPISSHATLYWYQQALGQGPEFLTYFNYEAQPDKSGLPSDRFSAERPEGSISTLTIQRTEQRDSAMYRCASSLGVQTTDTQYFGPGTRLTVL.

V usage is TRBV9 and J usage is TRBJ2-1; possibly TRBD1 or TRBD2 for D (7 bases each). The length of the CDR3 is 14 residues. V gave up 4 bases and J gave up 15 bases, with 23 bases separating them. Per the germline V gene, CDR1 is SGDLS and CDR2 is YYNGEE. CDR3 residues: CASSSSSGAQGRFF. For the CDR3, the DNA is TGTGCCAGCAGCTCTTCTAGCGGAGCACAGGGGAGGTTCTTC.

The chain is built from TRBV28 and TRBJ1-2, with D tentatively TRBD1 (6 bases). The CDR3 sequence is 12 residues long. Germline V gives CDR1 MDHEN, CDR2 SYDVKM. V lost 3 bases and J lost 8, with 10 bases in between. DNA of the CDR3: TGTGCCAGCAGTTTGTGGGGGGCGGGCTACACCTTC. Amino acid sequence: CASSLWGAGYTF.

A note on this clone: Other DNA sequences in the same sample also yield this CDR3. The chain couples TRBV30 to TRBJ2-7; 9 nucleotides match TRBD2. The trim removed 2 bases at V and 2 bases at J, leaving 1 base unmatched. Germline loops: CDR1 GTSNPN, CDR2 SVGIG (reference sequence). This CDR3 comprises 13 residues. The CDR3 loop reads CAWSLAGAYEQYF. The CDR3 DNA reads TGTGCCTGGAGTTTAGCGGGGGCCTACGAGCAGTACTTC.

The rearrangement joins TRBV30 to TRBJ2-3; 12 nucleotides align to TRBD2. The CDR3 contains 15 residues. CDR1 and CDR2 (germline): GTSNPN, SVGIG (reference sequence). V trimming: 4 bases; J trimming: 6 bases; junction bases outside the gene matches: 8. CDR3 coding DNA: TGTGCCTGGACTTGGACTAGCGGGATACGGGATACGCAGTATTTT. Translation: CAWTWTSGIRDTQYF.

The chain uses TRBV5-1 and TRBJ2-3, with a weak D call TRBD2 (6 bases). The germline V and J ends were trimmed by 7 bases and 0 bases, with 15 bases remaining between them. The CDR3 extends over 15 amino acids. CDR1 is SGHRS, CDR2 YFSETQ, per germline. CDR3: CASGFGSPSTDTQYF. DNA of the CDR3: TGCGCCAGCGGATTCGGGAGCCCCAGCACAGATACGCAGTATTTT.

The genes are TRBV12-5 and TRBJ2-1; 12 positions match TRBD2. The CDR3 extends over 17 amino acids. V shed 2 bases, J shed 3 bases, and the junction held 5 bases outside the gene matches. Looked up from germline, CDR1 is LGHNT and CDR2 is FRNRAP. The CDR3 protein is CASGLYSTSGSYNEQFF. In DNA form, the CDR3 reads TGTGCTAGTGGTTTGTACTCGACTAGCGGGAGCTACAATGAGCAGTTCTTC.

In nucleotides, the CDR3 is TGTGCCAGCAGTGAAGCGCGGAACTACGAGCAGTACTTC. This codes for CASSEARNYEQYF. J is TRBJ2-7 and V is TRBV2; D is unclear. Trimming shortened V by 0 bases and J by 3 bases, and 6 bases separated the two germline ends. Germline CDR1 and CDR2: SNHLY and FYNNEI. This CDR3 contains 13 residues.

The CDR3 loop reads CASSLGRTASNEKLFF. CDR3 coding DNA: TGCGCCAGCAGCTTGGGTCGGACAGCTTCTAATGAAAAACTGTTTTTT. The chain has TRBV5-1 and TRBJ1-4; maybe TRBD1 (6 bases). The CDR3 sequence is 16 residues long. V was clipped by 0 bases and J by 3 bases, with 12 bases between them. The germline V gene has CDR1 SGHRS and CDR2 YFSETQ. Using reference TRBV5-1 and TRBJ1-4 for the parts outside the CDR3, the full variable domain is KAGVTQTPRYLIKTRGQQVTLSCSPISGHRSVSWYQQTPGQGLQFLFEYFSETQRNKGNFPGRFSGRQFSNSRSEMNVSTLELGDSALYLCASSLGRTASNEKLFFGSGTQLSVL.

The rearrangement uses TRBV7-9 and TRBJ2-7, with D possibly TRBD2 on 7 matching bases. Germline assignment: CDR1 SEHNR and CDR2 FQNEAQ (reference sequence). V lost 2 bases to trimming and J lost 5 bases, with 28 bases between them. This CDR3 comprises 19 residues. The CDR3 sequence is CASSLWVGQTRREPHEQYF. The CDR3 DNA reads as TGTGCCAGCAGCTTATGGGTTGGACAGACTCGGCGGGAGCCCCACGAGCAGTACTTC.

CDR3: CASSLAGDNYNEQFF. DNA for the CDR3: TGTGCCAGCAGTCTAGCGGGAGACAACTACAATGAGCAGTTCTTC. The V gene is TRBV28, the J gene TRBJ2-1, with 10 bases fitting TRBD2. Germline lookup yields CDR1 MDHEN and CDR2 SYDVKM. The CDR3 covers 15 residues. V lost 5 bases and J lost 3; bases outside the gene matches: 4.

The chain recombines TRBV30 with TRBJ2-2, with TRBD2 identical over 8 bases. There are 17 residues in the CDR3. V shed 1 base, J shed 1 base, and the junction held 8 bases outside the gene matches. From germline, CDR1 is GTSNPN and CDR2 SVGIG (reference sequence). In nucleotides, the CDR3 is TGTGCCTGGAGTGAGCGCCCACTAGCGGTGAACACCGGGGAGCTGTTTTTT. Translation gives CAWSERPLAVNTGELFF.

The chain joins TRBV11-2 to TRBJ2-4; TRBD1 agrees at 9 bases. Trimming cost V 5 bases and J 2 bases; bases outside gene matches: 7. The CDR3 sequence is 16 residues long. The germline gives CDR1 SGHAT, CDR2 FQNNGV. The CDR3 sequence is CASSAQGALTKNIQYF. DNA for the CDR3: TGTGCCAGCAGCGCACAGGGGGCGCTGACCAAAAACATTCAGTACTTC.

The chain is built from TRBV28 and TRBJ2-1; 10 bases align to TRBD1. Trimming cost V 4 bases and J 7 bases; bases outside gene matches: 4. CDR1 and CDR2 (germline): MDHEN, SYDVKM. The CDR3 is 14 amino acids. The CDR3 nucleotides are TGTGCCAGCAGTTCCGCGGACAGGGGGAATGAGCAGTTCTTC. This sequence encodes CASSSADRGNEQFF.

The chain links TRBV10-3 to TRBJ2-7; D is possibly TRBD1 or TRBD2 (5 bases each). V gave up 5 bases and J gave up 3 bases, with 14 bases separating them. The CDR3 length is 14 residues. In germline, CDR1 is ENHRY, CDR2 SYGVKD. CDR3 sequence: CAISPRDGFYEQYF. CDR3 coding DNA: TGTGCCATCAGTCCCCGGGACGGATTCTACGAGCAGTACTTC.

The J gene is TRBJ2-5, the V gene TRBV5-1, with a possible D match to TRBD2 (7 bases). Trimming took 4 bases from V and 0 from J, leaving 13 bases between them. Looked up from germline, CDR1 is SGHRS and CDR2 is YFSETQ. The CDR3 runs 15 residues. The CDR3 DNA sequence: TGCGCCAGCAGCCTGGGAGGGACACACCAAGAGACCCAGTACTTC. Amino acid sequence: CASSLGGTHQETQYF.

V and J are TRBV4-1 and TRBJ1-4, with D tentatively TRBD1 (5 bases). Germline lookup yields CDR1 MGHRA and CDR2 YSYEKL. CDR3 size: 14 residues. Trimming shortened V by 3 bases and J by 8 bases, and 13 bases separated the two germline ends. CDR3 bases: TGCGCCAGCAGCCAGTTGGGGCTTTACGAAAAACTGTTTTTT. Its translation is CASSQLGLYEKLFF.

The chain joins TRBV9 to TRBJ2-3, with D perhaps TRBD2 (6 bases). In germline, CDR1 is SGDLS, CDR2 YYNGEE. Trimming shortened V by 4 bases and J by 1 base, and 19 bases separated the two germline ends. The CDR3 extends over 17 amino acids. The CDR3 DNA reads TGTGCCAGCAGCCCCGCCACCCTAGCGACCCGCACAGATACGCAGTATTTT. Translation gives CASSPATLATRTDTQYF.

The J gene is TRBJ2-7, the V gene TRBV25-1, with a tentative D call TRBD2 (5 bases). The CDR3 runs to 14 residues. V shed 1 base and J shed 3 bases, with 10 bases lying between them. Germline values: CDR1 MGHDK, CDR2 SYGVNS. CDR3 loop: CASSESGGYYEQYF. The DNA of the CDR3 is TGTGCCAGCAGTGAATCTGGCGGGTACTACGAGCAGTACTTC.

DNA of the CDR3: TGTGCCAGCACCCGGGACCACAACAATGAGCAGTTCTTC. Residues: CASTRDHNNEQFF. The chain is built from TRBV9 and TRBJ2-1, with D perhaps being TRBD1 or TRBD2 (5 bases each). Trimming cost V 6 bases and J 5 bases, with 12 bases left between them. Looked up from germline, CDR1 is SGDLS and CDR2 is YYNGEE. The CDR3 runs to 13 residues.

The V call is TRBV7-2, the J call TRBJ1-2; TRBD1 might be the D (6 bases). The CDR3 spans 12 residues. V lost 2 bases and J lost 7, with 8 bases in between. Germline values: CDR1 SGHTA, CDR2 FQGNSA. This CDR3 is CASSLTGFGYTF. Here the CDR3 DNA reads TGTGCCAGCAGCTTAACAGGGTTTGGCTACACCTTC.

Turning to this clone: This specimen includes other DNA sequences encoding the same CDR3. J is TRBJ2-2 and V is TRBV11-2, with 7 bases that match TRBD2. V shed 4 bases and J 0 bases; nucleotides not matched to a gene: 8. This CDR3 contains 17 residues. From germline, CDR1 is SGHAT and CDR2 FQNNGV. CDR3 sequence reads: CASSSGGRGANTGELFF. The DNA for the CDR3 is TGTGCCAGCAGCTCCGGGGGTCGGGGGGCGAACACCGGGGAGCTGTTTTTT. The whole variable domain, filled in from reference TRBV11-2 and TRBJ2-2, reads EAGVAQSPRYKIIEKRQSVAFWCNPISGHATLYWYQQILGQGPKLLIQFQNNGVVDDSQLPKDRFSAERLKGVDSTLKIQPAKLEDSAVYLCASSSGGRGANTGELFFGEGSRLTVL.